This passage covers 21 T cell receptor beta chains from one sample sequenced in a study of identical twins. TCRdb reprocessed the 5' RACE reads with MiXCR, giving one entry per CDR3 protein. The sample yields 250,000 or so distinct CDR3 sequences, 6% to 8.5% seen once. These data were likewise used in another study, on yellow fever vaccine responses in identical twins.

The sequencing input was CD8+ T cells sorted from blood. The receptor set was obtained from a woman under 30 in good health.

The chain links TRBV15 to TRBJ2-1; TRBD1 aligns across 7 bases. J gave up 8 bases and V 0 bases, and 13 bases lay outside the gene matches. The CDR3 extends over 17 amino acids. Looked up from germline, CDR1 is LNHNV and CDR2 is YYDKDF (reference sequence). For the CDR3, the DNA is TGTGCCACCAGCAGAGACAGGACAGGACCCCGCGAGCATGAGCAGTTCTTC. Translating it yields CATSRDRTGPREHEQFF.

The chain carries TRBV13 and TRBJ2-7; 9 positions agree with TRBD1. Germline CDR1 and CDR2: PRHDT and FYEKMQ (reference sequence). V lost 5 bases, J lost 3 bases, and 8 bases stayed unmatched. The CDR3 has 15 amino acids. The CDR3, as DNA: TGTGCCAGCAGCCAGACGTCGGGACAGGGCTACGAGCAGTACTTC. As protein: CASSQTSGQGYEQYF.

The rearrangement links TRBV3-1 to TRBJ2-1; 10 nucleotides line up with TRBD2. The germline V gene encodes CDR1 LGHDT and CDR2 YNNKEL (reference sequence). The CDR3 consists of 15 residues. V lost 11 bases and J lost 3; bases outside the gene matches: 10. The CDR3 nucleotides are TGTGCCTCCACCAAAAGGACTAGCGGCTACAATGAGCAGTTCTTC. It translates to CASTKRTSGYNEQFF.

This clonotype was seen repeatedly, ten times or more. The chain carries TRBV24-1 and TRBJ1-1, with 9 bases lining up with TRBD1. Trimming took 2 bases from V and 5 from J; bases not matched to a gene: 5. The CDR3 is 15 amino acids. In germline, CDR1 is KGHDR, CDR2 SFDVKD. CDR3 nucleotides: TGTGCCACCAGTGATTCGGGGACAGGGTGGACTGAAGCTTTCTTT. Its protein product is CATSDSGTGWTEAFF.

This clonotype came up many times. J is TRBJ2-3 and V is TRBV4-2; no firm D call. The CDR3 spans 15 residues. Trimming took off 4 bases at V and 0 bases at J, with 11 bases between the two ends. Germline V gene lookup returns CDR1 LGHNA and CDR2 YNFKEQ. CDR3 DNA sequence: TGTGCCAGCAGCCCGGATAGTATAAGCACAGATACGCAGTATTTT. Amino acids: CASSPDSISTDTQYF.

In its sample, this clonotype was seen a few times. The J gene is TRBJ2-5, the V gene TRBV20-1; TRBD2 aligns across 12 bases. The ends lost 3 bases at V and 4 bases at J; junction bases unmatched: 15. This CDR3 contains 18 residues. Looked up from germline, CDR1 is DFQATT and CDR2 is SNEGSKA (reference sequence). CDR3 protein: CSASGLAGGPPSRETQYF. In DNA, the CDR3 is TGCAGTGCTAGTGGTCTAGCGGGGGGGCCACCCTCACGAGAGACCCAGTACTTC.

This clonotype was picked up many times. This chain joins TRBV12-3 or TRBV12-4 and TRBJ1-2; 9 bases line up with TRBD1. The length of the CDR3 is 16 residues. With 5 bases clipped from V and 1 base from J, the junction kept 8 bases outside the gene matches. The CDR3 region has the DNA TGTGCCAGCAGTCCGCAAGGGACAGGGTTTAACTATGGCTACACCTTC. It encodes CASSPQGTGFNYGYTF.

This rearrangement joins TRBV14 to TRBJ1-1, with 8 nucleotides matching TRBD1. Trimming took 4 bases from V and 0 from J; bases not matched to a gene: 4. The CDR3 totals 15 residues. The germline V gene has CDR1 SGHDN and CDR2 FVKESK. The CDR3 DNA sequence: TGTGCCAGCAGCCCCTGGACAGGGATGAACACTGAAGCTTTCTTT. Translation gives CASSPWTGMNTEAFF.

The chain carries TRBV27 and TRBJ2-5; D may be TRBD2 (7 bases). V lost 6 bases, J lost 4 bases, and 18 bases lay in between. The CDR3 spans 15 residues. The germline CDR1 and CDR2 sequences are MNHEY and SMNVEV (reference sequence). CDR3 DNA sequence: TGTGCCAGCAGGGAGTTACTAGGGGGGGGAGAGACCCAGTACTTC. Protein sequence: CASRELLGGGETQYF.

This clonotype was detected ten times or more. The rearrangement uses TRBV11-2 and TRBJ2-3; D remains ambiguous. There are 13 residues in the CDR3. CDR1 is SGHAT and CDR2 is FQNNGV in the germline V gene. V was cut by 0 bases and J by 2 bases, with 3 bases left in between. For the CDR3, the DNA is TGTGCCAGCAGCTTAGAAGTCACAGATACGCAGTATTTT. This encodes CASSLEVTDTQYF.

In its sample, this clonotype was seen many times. The CDR3 protein is CASSLYGGTARREQFF. The CDR3 region has the DNA TGTGCCAGCAGCTTGTATGGGGGAACCGCCCGGCGTGAGCAGTTCTTC. The chain employs TRBV5-5 and TRBJ2-1; the D call may be TRBD1 or TRBD2 (5 bases each). The germline V gene has CDR1 SGHKS and CDR2 YYEKEE (reference sequence). CDR3 size: 16 residues. The germline V and J ends were trimmed by 1 base and 9 bases, with 20 bases remaining between them.

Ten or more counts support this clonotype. This CDR3 is CASISDVTEAFF. The CDR3 DNA reads as TGTGCCAGCATCTCCGATGTCACTGAAGCTTTCTTT. This rearrangement joins TRBV28 to TRBJ1-1; D gene uncertain. V shed 7 bases and J shed 4 bases, with 10 bases lying between them. This CDR3 has 12 residues. Germline CDR1 and CDR2: MDHEN and SYDVKM.

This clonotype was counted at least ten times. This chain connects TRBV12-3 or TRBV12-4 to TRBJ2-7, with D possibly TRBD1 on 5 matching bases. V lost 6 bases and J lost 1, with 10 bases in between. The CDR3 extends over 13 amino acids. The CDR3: CASSLQASYEQYF. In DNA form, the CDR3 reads TGTGCCAGCAGCCTACAGGCTTCCTACGAGCAGTACTTC.

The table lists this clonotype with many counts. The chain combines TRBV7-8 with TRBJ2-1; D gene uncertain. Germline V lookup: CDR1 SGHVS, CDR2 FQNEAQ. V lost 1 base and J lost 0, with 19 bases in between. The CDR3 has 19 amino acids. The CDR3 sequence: CASSLEFTFLEGSYNEQFF. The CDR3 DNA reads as TGTGCCAGCAGCTTAGAATTCACTTTCCTAGAAGGCTCCTACAATGAGCAGTTCTTC.

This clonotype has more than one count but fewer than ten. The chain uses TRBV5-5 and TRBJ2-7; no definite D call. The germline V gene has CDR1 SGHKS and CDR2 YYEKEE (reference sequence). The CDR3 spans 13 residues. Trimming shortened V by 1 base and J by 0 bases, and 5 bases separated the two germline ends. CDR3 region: CASSLRYSYEQYV. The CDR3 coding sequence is TGTGCCAGCAGCTTGAGGTACTCCTACGAGCAGTACGTC.

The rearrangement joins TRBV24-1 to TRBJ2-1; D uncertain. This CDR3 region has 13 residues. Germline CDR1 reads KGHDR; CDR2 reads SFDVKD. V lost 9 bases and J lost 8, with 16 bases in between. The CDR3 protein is CATQHRTLDEQFF. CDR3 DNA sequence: TGTGCCACCCAACACCGGACCCTTGATGAGCAGTTCTTC.

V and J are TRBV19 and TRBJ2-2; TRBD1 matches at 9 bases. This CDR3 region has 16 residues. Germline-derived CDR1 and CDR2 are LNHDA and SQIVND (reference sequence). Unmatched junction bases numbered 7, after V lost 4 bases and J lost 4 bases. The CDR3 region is CASSTIQGAVTGELFF. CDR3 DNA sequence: TGTGCCAGTAGTACCATACAGGGGGCCGTCACCGGGGAGCTGTTTTTT.

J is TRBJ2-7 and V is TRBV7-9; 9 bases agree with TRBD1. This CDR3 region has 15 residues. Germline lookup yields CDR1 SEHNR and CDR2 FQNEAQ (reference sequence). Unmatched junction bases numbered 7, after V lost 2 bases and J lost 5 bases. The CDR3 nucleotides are TGTGCCAGCAGCTTACACAGACAGGGGGGCGACGAGCAGTACTTC. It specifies CASSLHRQGGDEQYF.

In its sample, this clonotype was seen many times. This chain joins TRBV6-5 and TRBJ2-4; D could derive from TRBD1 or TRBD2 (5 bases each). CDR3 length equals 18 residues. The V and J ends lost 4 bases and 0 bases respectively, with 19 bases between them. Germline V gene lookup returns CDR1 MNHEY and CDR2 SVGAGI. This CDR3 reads CASSLPGSVLLAKNIQYF. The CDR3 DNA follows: TGTGCCAGCAGTTTACCAGGGAGCGTTCTCCTAGCCAAAAACATTCAGTACTTC.

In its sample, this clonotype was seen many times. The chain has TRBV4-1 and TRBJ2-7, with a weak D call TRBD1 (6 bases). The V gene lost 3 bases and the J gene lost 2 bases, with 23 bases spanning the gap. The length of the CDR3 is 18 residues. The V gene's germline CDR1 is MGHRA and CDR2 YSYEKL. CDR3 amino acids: CASSQAGLYHGQTYEQYF. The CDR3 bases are TGCGCCAGCAGCCAGGCAGGCCTTTACCACGGACAGACCTACGAGCAGTACTTC.

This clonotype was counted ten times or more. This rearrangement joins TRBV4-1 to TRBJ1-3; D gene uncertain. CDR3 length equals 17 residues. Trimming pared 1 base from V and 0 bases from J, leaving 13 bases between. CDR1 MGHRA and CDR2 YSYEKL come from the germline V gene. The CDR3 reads CASSQGGIPSSGNTIYF. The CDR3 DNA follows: TGCGCCAGCAGCCAAGGTGGGATTCCCAGCTCTGGAAACACCATATATTTT.